The 16 T cell receptor beta chains in this list originate from one sample, sequenced in a study of OX40 agonist ivuxolimab in advanced cancers. Assay used: immunoSEQ multiplex PCR; TCRdb lists only in-frame clones, some missing. The repertoire has under 20,000 clones, approximately 78% of them found once; the top ten carry approximately 15%. This sample comprised CD4+ or CD8+ T cells sorted from blood, obtained in a trial of the OX40 agonist ivuxolimab. These receptors originate from an adult with an advanced solid tumor such as melanoma, head and neck, liver or kidney cancer.

This chain links TRBV10-3 with TRBJ2-3; TRBD1 is a possible D gene (7 bases). V was clipped by 0 bases and J by 2 bases, with 18 bases between them. Germline V lookup: CDR1 ENHRY, CDR2 SYGVKD. The CDR3 extends over 18 amino acids. The CDR3 DNA reads as TGTGCCATCAGTGAGTCGAGGGGGCACCGGGGGATCACAGATACGCAGTATTTT. It specifies CAISESRGHRGITDTQYF.

The chain joins TRBV19 to TRBJ2-1; 11 bases are shared with TRBD1. V trimming: 1 base; J trimming: 10 bases; junction bases outside the gene matches: 12. The CDR3 loop spans 17 amino acids. The germline gives CDR1 LNHDA, CDR2 SQIVND (reference sequence). CDR3: CASSIGAGTGGFREQFF. The CDR3 nucleotides are TGTGCCAGTAGTATAGGTGCCGGGACAGGGGGATTCCGGGAGCAGTTCTTC.

This chain connects TRBV30 to TRBJ1-1; D is perhaps TRBD1 (5 bases). The germline V gene encodes CDR1 GTSNPN and CDR2 SVGIG (reference sequence). The CDR3 totals 11 residues. V gave up 0 bases and J gave up 11 bases, with 10 bases separating them. The CDR3 reads CAWSVGVFAFF. The CDR3 region has the DNA TGTGCCTGGAGTGTAGGGGTTTTCGCTTTCTTT.

The rearrangement joins TRBV5-6 to TRBJ2-5, with TRBD2 identical over 12 bases. The CDR3 consists of 15 residues. V shed 0 bases and J 5 bases; nucleotides not matched to a gene: 2. The germline V gene encodes CDR1 SGHDT and CDR2 YYEEEE. The CDR3 here is CASSLGTSGRETQYF. The CDR3 coding sequence is TGTGCCAGCAGCTTGGGCACTAGCGGGAGGGAGACCCAGTACTTC.

The J gene is TRBJ2-5, the V gene TRBV5-4; D may be TRBD2 (5 bases). The CDR3 loop spans 16 amino acids. The germline gives CDR1 SGHNT, CDR2 YYREEE (reference sequence). V gave up 0 bases and J gave up 7 bases, with 19 bases separating them. The CDR3 sequence: CASSLGSRRMAGTQYF. The CDR3 nucleotides read TGTGCCAGCAGCTTGGGGAGTCGGAGGATGGCCGGGACCCAGTACTTC. Using reference TRBV5-4 and TRBJ2-5 for the parts outside the CDR3, the full variable domain is ETGVTQSPTHLIKTRGQQVTLRCSSQSGHNTVSWYQQALGQGPQFIFQYYREEENGRGNFPPRFSGLQFPNYSSELNVNALELDDSALYLCASSLGSRRMAGTQYFGPGTRLLVL.

V gene TRBV19 combines with J gene TRBJ2-7; no reliable D call. CDR1 and CDR2 from the germline V gene are LNHDA and SQIVND (reference sequence). There are 14 residues in the CDR3. The germline V and J ends were trimmed by 6 bases and 0 bases, with 12 bases remaining between them. The CDR3 bases are TGTGCCAGTAGCCGTGACACCTACTCCTACGAGCAGTACTTC. The encoded protein is CASSRDTYSYEQYF.

The chain recombines TRBV11-2 with TRBJ2-1; 9 bases fit TRBD2. CDR1 and CDR2 from the germline V gene are SGHAT and FQNNGV. Losses at the gene ends were 3 bases for V and 15 bases for J; bases not matched to a gene: 15. The CDR3 is 15 residues long. The CDR3 coding sequence is TGTGCCAGCAGCTTGGGGCCTAGCGGGACCCTTTATACGTTCTTC. Its protein is CASSLGPSGTLYTFF. Full variable domain (outside the CDR3, taken from reference TRBV11-2 and TRBJ2-1): EAGVAQSPRYKIIEKRQSVAFWCNPISGHATLYWYQQILGQGPKLLIQFQNNGVVDDSQLPKDRFSAERLKGVDSTLKIQPAKLEDSAVYLCASSLGPSGTLYTFFGPGTRLTVL.

The V and J genes are TRBV5-1 and TRBJ1-3; 7 positions match TRBD1. V was pared by 4 bases and J by 3 bases, with 1 base of the junction left unmatched. Germline loops: CDR1 SGHRS, CDR2 YFSETQ. CDR3 length: 13 residues. The CDR3 reads CASSRDSGNTIYF. The CDR3 DNA sequence: TGCGCCAGCAGCAGGGACAGTGGAAACACCATATATTTT.

This rearrangement joins TRBV6-6 to TRBJ1-5, with 9 nucleotides matching TRBD1. Trimming removed 6 bases from V and 5 bases from J; junction bases left unmatched: 2. The CDR3 runs to 13 residues. Germline V gene sequence: CDR1 MNHNY, CDR2 SVGAGI (reference sequence). CDR3 in DNA: TGTGCCAGCAGGACAGGGGGGGATCAGCCCCAGCATTTT. It codes for CASRTGGDQPQHF.

The sample holds a few counts of this clone. The rearrangement links TRBV6-6 to TRBJ1-6; possible D gene TRBD1, 5 bases. There are 14 residues in the CDR3. The V end was cut by 0 bases, the J end by 8 bases, with 8 bases between. Germline loops: CDR1 MNHNY, CDR2 SVGAGI (reference sequence). CDR3 sequence reads: CASSYSGGDSPLHF. The CDR3 DNA reads as TGTGCCAGCAGTTACTCGGGAGGGGATTCACCCCTCCACTTT.

The chain employs TRBV29-1 and TRBJ2-4; the D is unclear. Trimming stripped 3 bases from V and 3 bases from J, with 6 bases between. This CDR3 has 12 residues. CDR1 is SQVTM and CDR2 is ANQGSEA in the germline V gene. CDR3 DNA sequence: TGCAGCGTTGAGTGGGGCAAAAACATTCAGTACTTC. Protein product: CSVEWGKNIQYF.

The J gene is TRBJ2-7, the V gene TRBV11-3, with 9 bases that match TRBD1. The CDR3 spans 15 residues. The V segment lost 3 bases and the J segment 6 bases; nucleotides outside the gene matches: 9. Germline lookup yields CDR1 SGHNT and CDR2 YENEEA. The CDR3 is CASSFGTGWTSEQYF. Here the CDR3 DNA reads TGTGCCAGCAGCTTTGGGACAGGGTGGACCAGCGAGCAGTACTTC.

The table lists this clone with a few counts. The chain couples TRBV6-5 to TRBJ2-2; a possible D gene is TRBD1 (7 bases). This CDR3 spans 15 amino acids. The V and J ends lost 5 bases and 5 bases respectively, with 15 bases between them. Looked up from germline, CDR1 is MNHEY and CDR2 is SVGAGI. The chain's CDR3 is CASSTDREVTGELFF. CDR3 in DNA: TGTGCCAGCAGTACTGACAGGGAGGTGACCGGGGAGCTGTTTTTT.

This clone was counted only a few times. The chain recombines TRBV28 with TRBJ1-2; unclear D gene. CDR3 length: 16 residues. Trimming stripped 8 bases from V and 1 base from J, with 20 bases between. Looked up from germline, CDR1 is MDHEN and CDR2 is SYDVKM. This CDR3 is CASFRGGLPLNYGYTF. CDR3 bases: TGTGCCAGCTTTCGAGGCGGCCTCCCCCTTAACTATGGCTACACCTTC.

This chain uses TRBV5-1 with TRBJ2-2; D remains ambiguous. V was cut by 5 bases and J by 5 bases, with 16 bases left in between. This CDR3 is 15 amino acids long. From germline, CDR1 is SGHRS and CDR2 YFSETQ. CDR3 bases: TGCGCCAGCAGTCTGGACCTCGGGCCGACCGGGGAGCTGTTTTTT. This encodes CASSLDLGPTGELFF.

V usage is TRBV18 and J usage is TRBJ2-3; 15 bases match TRBD2. Germline V gives CDR1 KGHSH, CDR2 LQKENI. This CDR3 spans 19 amino acids. The V gene end was trimmed by 8 bases and the J gene end by 8 bases; junction bases not matched to a gene: 20. The CDR3 sequence is CASRRPGLAGGGATGTQYF. For the CDR3, the DNA is TGTGCCAGCAGACGTCCGGGACTAGCGGGGGGAGGGGCCACCGGTACGCAGTATTTT.